The 11 T cell receptor beta chains below were found in one sample sequenced in a study of metastatic and nonmetastatic thyroid tumors. With MiXCR, TCRdb called clones anew from the PCR reads. The sample contains fewer than 40,000 clones, over 14% of which appear only once. Not a single patient had been given any form of treatment at any point before undergoing thyroid surgery. Sequenced: blood. These receptors were collected from a male donor with papillary thyroid cancer or a benign thyroid nodule (not recorded which). Some clones in this sample may be carry-over from other donors' samples.

There are many counts of this clone. This chain uses TRBV2 with TRBJ2-3, with 7 bases aligning to TRBD1. V gave up 6 bases and J gave up 0 bases; unmatched junction bases: 12. CDR1 SNHLY and CDR2 FYNNEI come from the germline V gene. This CDR3 is 17 amino acids long. This CDR3 reads CASSPDRVPSSTDTQYF. In DNA, the CDR3 is TGTGCCAGCAGCCCAGACAGGGTCCCCTCTAGCACAGATACGCAGTATTTT.

As regards this clone: A much bigger clone sits one base away, suggesting this may be a read error. The J gene is TRBJ2-3, the V gene TRBV20-1, with 10 positions matching TRBD2. V gave up 4 bases and J gave up 4 bases; unmatched junction bases: 20. CDR3 length: 19 residues. Germline V gene lookup returns CDR1 DFQATT and CDR2 SNEGSKA (reference sequence). CDR3 coding DNA: TGCAGTGCTATAGTCCTTGGGGCTAGCGGGAGTGATAGAGCAGATACGCAGTATTTT. Translating it yields CSAIVLGASGSDRADTQYF.

The chain recombines TRBV7-8 with TRBJ2-5; perhaps TRBD2 as D (5 bases). This CDR3 contains 15 residues. Germline V gives CDR1 SGHVS, CDR2 FQNEAQ. V was pared by 1 base and J by 2 bases, with 11 bases between. The CDR3 is CASSLGMGEQETQYF. The CDR3 DNA follows: TGTGCCAGCAGCTTAGGAATGGGAGAACAAGAGACCCAGTACTTC.

This clone occurred many times. The chain uses TRBV3-1 and TRBJ2-7; TRBD2 matches 7 bases. The CDR3 runs to 13 residues. V shed 4 bases and J 4 bases; nucleotides not matched to a gene: 4. CDR1 and CDR2 from the germline V gene are LGHDT and YNNKEL (reference sequence). As DNA, the CDR3 is TGTGCCAGCAGCCCTCTGGGGGGGTACGAGCAGTACTTC. Translated, it gives CASSPLGGYEQYF.

This clone was counted at least ten times. Additional DNA sequences in this sample encode the identical CDR3. The rearrangement uses TRBV14 and TRBJ2-5; the match to TRBD1 covers 10 bases. The ends lost 4 bases at V and 2 bases at J; junction bases unmatched: 7. This CDR3 has 16 residues. CDR1 is SGHDN and CDR2 is FVKESK in the germline V gene. The CDR3 sequence: CASSPRTGGNQETQYF. CDR3 nucleotide sequence: TGTGCCAGCAGCCCAAGGACAGGGGGGAATCAAGAGACCCAGTACTTC.

There are a few counts of this clone. The chain couples TRBV28 to TRBJ2-7, with D possibly being TRBD1 or TRBD2 (8 bases each). V lost 11 bases to trimming and J lost 3 bases, with 23 bases between them. The CDR3 spans 15 residues. The germline V gene has CDR1 MDHEN and CDR2 SYDVKM. The CDR3 DNA follows: TGTGCCTCCTCGGGGGGGGGACAGGCGAACTACGAGCAGTACTTC. Translated, it gives CASSGGGQANYEQYF.

This chain joins TRBV7-2 and TRBJ2-7; D gene uncertain. The CDR3 has 13 residues. Per the germline V gene, CDR1 is SGHTA and CDR2 is FQGNSA. With 1 base removed from V and 3 bases from J, the gap between germline ends came to 7 bases. This chain's CDR3 is CASSLVPSYEQYF. The CDR3 coding sequence is TGTGCCAGCAGCTTAGTGCCGAGCTACGAGCAGTACTTC.

This clone has at least ten counts. For the CDR3, the DNA is TGTGCCAGCAGTGTGGAGGGCGCGGAGGCCGGGGAGCTGTTTTTT. This encodes CASSVEGAEAGELFF. This chain joins TRBV7-6 and TRBJ2-2, with a possible D match to TRBD2 (6 bases). Germline V gene data show CDR1 as SGHVS and CDR2 as FNYEAQ. The CDR3 extends over 15 amino acids. The V end was cut by 6 bases, the J end by 6 bases, with 17 bases between.

This clone has a count of ten or more. V is TRBV5-1 and J is TRBJ2-2; tentative D call: TRBD2 (5 bases). The V gene's germline CDR1 is SGHRS and CDR2 YFSETQ. This CDR3 contains 15 residues. Trimming cost V 2 bases and J 2 bases, with 10 bases left between them. The CDR3 protein is CASSFIEGNTGELFF. The CDR3 nucleotides are TGCGCCAGCAGCTTCATAGAGGGAAACACCGGGGAGCTGTTTTTT.

There are many counts of this clone. The final CDR3 position lacks the conserved phenylalanine or tryptophan, pointing to a likely read error. Other DNA sequences in this specimen translate into the identical CDR3. The J gene is TRBJ2-5, the V gene TRBV6-1; D is perhaps TRBD1 (6 bases). Germline assignment: CDR1 MNHNS and CDR2 SASEGT. Trimming cost V 5 bases and J 5 bases, with 18 bases left between them. The CDR3 is 15 residues long. The CDR3 DNA sequence: TGTGCCAGCAGTCCTCCGGGACAAGGCAGTGAGACCCAGTACTCC. Protein sequence: CASSPPGQGSETQYS.

This clone was recorded at least ten times. This sequence joins TRBV2 and TRBJ1-6; the D is unclear. The germline V gene has CDR1 SNHLY and CDR2 FYNNEI. Trimming stripped 1 base from V and 9 bases from J, with 7 bases between. The CDR3 is made up of 13 amino acids. CDR3 nucleotides: TGTGCCAGCAGTGAAGAGAGGCTTTCACCCCTCCACTTT. Its translation: CASSEERLSPLHF.